Below, one TCR beta chain is given with its context. These data originate in a study of shared clonotypes between healthy human individuals. The CDR3 extends over 15 amino acids. Germline CDR1 SEHNR, CDR2 FQNEAQ (reference sequence). V lost 5 bases, J lost 9 bases, and 8 bases stayed unmatched. Method: immunoSEQ multiplex PCR; TCRdb's copy keeps in-frame clones and lacks some. The table has 650,000 to 800,000 clones, approximately 90% seen once. The naive CD8 subset, CD45RO-negative cells positively selected for CCR7, excluded terminally differentiated effector memory CD45RA+ cells. The gene calls are TRBV7-9 and TRBJ2-1; TRBD1 matches 12 bases. Input material: naive CD8+ T cells sorted from blood. The sequence was collected from a man aged 25 to 45 in good health. The CDR3 nucleotides are TGTGCCAGCAGCAACCGGGGACAGGGGGCATTTGAGCAGTTCTTC. Its translation is CASSNRGQGAFEQFF.